These 8 T cell receptor beta chains were all obtained from the same sample, sequenced in a study of patients and donors after allogeneic stem cell transplantation. One entry per CDR3 protein results from TCRdb running MiXCR on the RT-PCR reads. This sample has around 150,000 distinct CDR3 sequences, with about two fifths found just once. Sample: blood, either unsorted or a sorted T cell fraction (not recorded which). Source of these receptors: a human donor who was either an allogeneic HSCT recipient or a stem cell or donor lymphocyte infusion donor (not recorded which). It is not recorded whose cells these are; they may come from a transplant donor.

J is TRBJ1-6 and V is TRBV5-1; a possible D gene is TRBD1 (5 bases). CDR3 size: 15 residues. Deletions cut 5 bases from V and 7 bases from J, with 16 bases between. CDR1 is SGHRS, CDR2 YFSETQ, per germline. CDR3: CASSLSGPRNSPLHF. The CDR3 region has the DNA TGCGCCAGCAGTTTATCGGGGCCCAGAAATTCACCCCTCCACTTT.

The chain combines TRBV9 with TRBJ1-2; 8 bases fit TRBD1. Germline lookup yields CDR1 SGDLS and CDR2 YYNGEE. The CDR3 runs 15 residues. Trimming took 0 bases from V and 7 from J; bases not matched to a gene: 8. This CDR3 reads CASSVGEQGESGYTF. CDR3 in DNA: TGTGCCAGCAGCGTAGGGGAACAGGGGGAGAGTGGCTACACCTTC.

This clonotype was seen a handful of times. The J gene is TRBJ1-4, the V gene TRBV4-1; D call uncertain. V lost 4 bases, J lost 8 bases, and 11 bases lay in between. This CDR3 spans 13 amino acids. Germline V gives CDR1 MGHRA, CDR2 YSYEKL. The CDR3 DNA sequence: TGCGCCAGCAGCCTGGCGGTCGGAGAAAAACTGTTTTTT. Translating it yields CASSLAVGEKLFF.

The rearrangement joins TRBV28 to TRBJ1-1; D might be TRBD1 (5 bases). This CDR3 spans 15 amino acids. V gave up 8 bases and J gave up 0 bases, with 16 bases separating them. Germline CDR1 reads MDHEN; CDR2 reads SYDVKM. The CDR3, as DNA: TGTGCCAGCCGAAGCGGGGGGACGATGAACACTGAAGCTTTCTTT. Its translation: CASRSGGTMNTEAFF.

V and J are TRBV7-9 and TRBJ2-1; 8 nucleotides line up with TRBD2. V shed 0 bases and J 2 bases; nucleotides not matched to a gene: 3. The germline V gene encodes CDR1 SEHNR and CDR2 FQNEAQ (reference sequence). This CDR3 spans 16 amino acids. The CDR3 protein is CASSLANSGTYNEQFF. CDR3 bases: TGTGCCAGCAGCTTAGCGAATAGCGGGACCTACAATGAGCAGTTCTTC.

This clonotype was seen just once. Relative to the germline gene, one junction end is altered; a read error may explain this. This CDR3 reads CASSPRVKRTQYF. The CDR3 nucleotides read TGTGCTAGCAGCCCTAGGGTGAAAAGGACCCAGTACTTC. The chain employs TRBV7-7 and TRBJ2-5; no clear D gene. CDR3 length: 13 residues. Germline V gene lookup returns CDR1 SSHAT and CDR2 FNYEAQ (reference sequence).

This clonotype was counted at least ten times. The chain employs TRBV12-3 or TRBV12-4 and TRBJ1-5; TRBD1 aligns across 11 bases. This CDR3 has 15 amino acids. The junction had 4 bases not matched to a gene; V was cut back by 6 bases and J by 3 bases. The CDR3 DNA sequence: TGTGCCAGCAGCAGGACAGGGGGCGACAATCAGCCCCAGCATTTT. Translation gives CASSRTGGDNQPQHF.

V usage is TRBV5-1 and J usage is TRBJ1-5, with a tentative D call TRBD1 (5 bases). The CDR3 has 17 residues. V was pared by 3 bases and J by 3 bases, with 19 bases between. Germline loops: CDR1 SGHRS, CDR2 YFSETQ. The CDR3 sequence: CASSWGSEPPNNQPQHF. CDR3 coding DNA: TGCGCCAGCAGCTGGGGCAGCGAACCCCCCAACAATCAGCCCCAGCATTTT.